This TCR beta chain was sequenced in a study of CD8+CD57+ T cells in acquired aplastic anemia. Across the whole study: CD4+ and CD8+ cells, once sorted, gave DNA averaging approximately 3.4 ug. The average read count for CD4+ cells in healthy donors was around 11 million.

CDR3 and TCR beta VDJ profiling relied on genomic DNA as the template. One entry per CDR3 protein results from TCRdb running MiXCR on the reads. Of about 210,000 distinct CDR3 sequences in the sample, almost 35% were seen once. Germline CDR1 and CDR2: SNHLY and FYNNEI. Losses at the gene ends were 6 bases for V and 4 bases for J; bases not matched to a gene: 10. This CDR3 comprises 15 residues. General study findings and limits: For CD8+ Simpson's diversity, patients and controls showed no significant difference.

This clonotype has at least ten counts. What it binds is unknown. The specimen was sorted CD4+, CD8+, or CD8+CD57+ T cells (not recorded which) from PBMCs. The chain has TRBV2 and TRBJ1-1, with TRBD1 matching 8 bases. The TCR was taken from a human donor in good health, serving as a control. This CDR3 is CASRRAGGSSTEAFF. DNA for the CDR3: TGTGCCAGCAGGAGGGCAGGGGGCTCGAGCACTGAAGCTTTCTTT.